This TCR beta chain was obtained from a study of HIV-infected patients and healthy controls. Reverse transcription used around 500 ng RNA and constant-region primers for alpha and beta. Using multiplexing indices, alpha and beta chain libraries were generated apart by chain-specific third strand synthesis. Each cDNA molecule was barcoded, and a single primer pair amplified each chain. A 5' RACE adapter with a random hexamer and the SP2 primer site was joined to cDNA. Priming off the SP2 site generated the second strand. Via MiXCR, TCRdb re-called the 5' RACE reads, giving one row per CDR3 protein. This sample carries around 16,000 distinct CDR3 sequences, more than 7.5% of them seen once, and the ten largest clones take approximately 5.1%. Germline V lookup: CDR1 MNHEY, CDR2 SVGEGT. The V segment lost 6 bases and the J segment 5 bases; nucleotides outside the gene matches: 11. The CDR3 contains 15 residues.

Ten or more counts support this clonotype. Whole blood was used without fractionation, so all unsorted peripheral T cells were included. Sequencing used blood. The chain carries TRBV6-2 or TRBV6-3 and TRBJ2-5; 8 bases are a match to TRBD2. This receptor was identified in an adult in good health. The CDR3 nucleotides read TGTGCCAGCAGGGAAGGACTAGCCGATTTGGAGACCCAGTACTTC. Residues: CASREGLADLETQYF.